Sequencing of this T cell receptor (beta chain) was carried out in a study of HIV-infected children after antiretroviral therapy interruption. About the study: EBV and CMV exposure was recorded in most children. Interruption-arm sampling covered weeks 0, 12, interruption end (24 or 48), and about 3 years post-study.

As to treatment: PENTA 11 planned treatment interruption arm or continuous ART arm. This CDR3 has 12 amino acids. The V and J ends lost 6 bases and 4 bases respectively, with 8 bases between them. A 3' RACE protocol on RNA, with unique molecular identifiers, produced the TCR library. From the 3' RACE reads, TCRdb called clonotypes with MiXCR, one entry per CDR3 protein. The sample contains over 15,000 distinct CDR3 sequences, 3% to 3.5% of which appear only once. The sample holds many counts of this clonotype. The source of this sequence is a child aged 2 to 17 with HIV. The V call is TRBV12-3 or TRBV12-4, the J call TRBJ2-3; D uncertain. The material was CD45RA+ CD4+ T cells from PBMCs, obtained from a donor given antiretroviral therapy, either interrupted or continuous. Indicated subset: naive CD4+ CD45RA+ CD45RO- T cells. The CDR3, as DNA: TGTGCCAGCAGATACAAATCAGATACGCAGTATTTT. It codes for CASRYKSDTQYF.